These 20 T cell receptor beta chains share one sample of origin, sequenced in a study of blood T cell repertoires in COVID-19. Some clones are missing from TCRdb's copy, which holds only in-frame ones; the method was immunoSEQ multiplex PCR. Of 150,000 or so clones in the sample, 84% were seen once. The sequencing input was peripheral blood. The source is a human donor in a cohort sampled during active COVID-19.

This clone was recorded at least ten times. The CDR3 reads CASSSYRGQYEQYF. The CDR3 DNA reads TGTGCCAGCAGCTCTTACAGGGGGCAATACGAGCAGTACTTC. This chain links TRBV5-6 with TRBJ2-7, with TRBD1 identical over 9 bases. From germline, CDR1 is SGHDT and CDR2 YYEEEE. CDR3 size: 14 residues. V lost 3 bases and J lost 4; bases outside the gene matches: 5.

The chain employs TRBV27 and TRBJ1-5, with 9 bases identical to TRBD1. The CDR3 is 14 residues long. V lost 3 bases, J lost 4 bases, and 1 base stayed unmatched. Per the germline V gene, CDR1 is MNHEY and CDR2 is SMNVEV (reference sequence). The CDR3 region has the DNA TGTGCCAGCAGTTTCGGGACAGGGAATCAGCCCCAGCATTTT. This sequence encodes CASSFGTGNQPQHF.

This chain joins TRBV4-1 and TRBJ1-2, with unresolved D. From germline, CDR1 is MGHRA and CDR2 YSYEKL. This CDR3 comprises 15 residues. The ends were cut back, 1 base at V and 0 bases at J, with 9 bases in the middle. CDR3 sequence reads: CASSQGPGANYGYTF. The CDR3 DNA reads TGCGCCAGCAGCCAAGGCCCCGGAGCTAACTATGGCTACACCTTC.

CDR3 amino acids: CASSSGGQNYGYTF. DNA of the CDR3: TGTGCCAGCTCATCCGGGGGACAGAATTATGGCTACACCTTC. The genes are TRBV18 and TRBJ1-2; 7 bases align to TRBD1. With 5 bases clipped from V and 5 bases from J, the junction kept 8 bases outside the gene matches. Germline V gene lookup returns CDR1 KGHSH and CDR2 LQKENI. There are 14 residues in the CDR3.

This clone was counted a single time. CDR3 residues: CASSLGAGNYEQYF. The CDR3 coding sequence is TGTGCCAGCAGCTTAGGAGCAGGAAACTACGAGCAGTACTTC. This chain links TRBV11-2 with TRBJ2-7, with no clear D. CDR3 length equals 14 residues. V lost 1 base, J lost 3 bases, and 10 bases lay in between. CDR1 and CDR2 from the germline V gene are SGHAT and FQNNGV.

The J gene is TRBJ1-2, the V gene TRBV5-1; perhaps TRBD1 as D (5 bases). The V and J ends lost 2 bases and 4 bases respectively, with 12 bases between them. CDR1 is SGHRS and CDR2 is YFSETQ in the germline V gene. The CDR3 covers 14 residues. CDR3 protein: CASSFGRDIYGYTF. The CDR3 DNA follows: TGCGCCAGCAGCTTCGGCAGGGATATCTATGGCTACACCTTC.

V gene TRBV10-3 combines with J gene TRBJ2-3; a possible D gene is TRBD1 (6 bases). CDR3 length: 17 amino acids. In germline, CDR1 is ENHRY, CDR2 SYGVKD. With 2 bases removed from V and 0 bases from J, the gap between germline ends came to 15 bases. As DNA, the CDR3 is TGTGCCATCAGTGAGGGGGTGACAGGTTCTAGCACAGATACGCAGTATTTT. Translating gives CAISEGVTGSSTDTQYF.

The chain joins TRBV6-6 to TRBJ1-4, with 8 nucleotides matching TRBD1. The CDR3 totals 15 residues. Germline CDR1 reads MNHNY; CDR2 reads SVGAGI (reference sequence). With 5 bases clipped from V and 8 bases from J, the junction kept 10 bases outside the gene matches. The CDR3 sequence is CASSDRGPMVEKLFF. In DNA form, the CDR3 reads TGTGCCAGCAGTGACAGGGGCCCCATGGTGGAAAAACTGTTTTTT.

The CDR3 nucleotides read TGTGCCAGCAGCTTTCACAGGTCTAATGAAAAACTGTTTTTT. The encoded protein is CASSFHRSNEKLFF. The chain is built from TRBV7-2 and TRBJ1-4, with TRBD1 as a possible D gene (5 bases). The V end lost 3 bases, the J end lost 3 bases, and 8 bases lay between the germline ends. Germline loops: CDR1 SGHTA, CDR2 FQGNSA. This CDR3 is 14 amino acids long.

The V gene is TRBV4-1, the J gene TRBJ1-5; the match to TRBD1 covers 11 bases. CDR1 and CDR2 (germline): MGHRA, YSYEKL. The junction had 13 bases not matched to a gene; V was cut back by 5 bases and J by 7 bases. This CDR3 has 17 amino acids. The CDR3 protein is CASSEPDRGRFRQPQHF. The CDR3 DNA sequence: TGCGCCAGCAGCGAACCGGACAGGGGGCGCTTCCGCCAGCCCCAGCATTTT.

The V gene is TRBV7-2, the J gene TRBJ2-5; TRBD2 is a possible D gene (7 bases). Trimming shortened V by 5 bases and J by 2 bases, and 15 bases separated the two germline ends. From germline, CDR1 is SGHTA and CDR2 FQGNSA. The CDR3 spans 15 residues. As DNA, the CDR3 is TGTGCCAGCAGCGACAGAAGGGGGGGACAAGAGACCCAGTACTTC. Encoded protein: CASSDRRGGQETQYF.

The chain links TRBV10-3 to TRBJ2-1; 10 bases are shared with TRBD1. The trim removed 7 bases at V and 8 bases at J, leaving 14 bases unmatched. The V gene's germline CDR1 is ENHRY and CDR2 SYGVKD. This CDR3 contains 16 residues. This CDR3 is CAINNLGTGVGDEQFF. The CDR3 DNA reads as TGTGCCATCAACAACCTGGGGACAGGGGTTGGCGATGAGCAGTTCTTC.

This clone was recorded a few times. The V call is TRBV7-9, the J call TRBJ2-2; 8 bases agree with TRBD1. Germline assignment: CDR1 SEHNR and CDR2 FQNEAQ (reference sequence). The V and J ends lost 4 bases and 4 bases, in that order; junction bases with no gene match: 5. The CDR3 totals 15 residues. The CDR3 DNA sequence: TGTGCCAGCAGCTCCGGACAGGGCGGCACCGGGGAGCTGTTTTTT. It specifies CASSSGQGGTGELFF.

The CDR3: CASRPGGIYNEQFF. For the CDR3, the DNA is TGTGCCAGCAGGCCAGGGGGTATCTACAATGAGCAGTTCTTC. The chain employs TRBV6-5 and TRBJ2-1, with 7 bases that match TRBD1. V lost 6 bases to trimming and J lost 3 bases; unmatched junction nucleotides: 5. Per the germline V gene, CDR1 is MNHEY and CDR2 is SVGAGI. There are 14 residues in the CDR3.

The chain has TRBV12-3 or TRBV12-4 and TRBJ1-1; tentative D call: TRBD1 (6 bases). V shed 6 bases and J shed 5 bases, with 10 bases lying between them. CDR3 length: 12 residues. DNA of the CDR3: TGTGCCAGCAGGAACAGGGTAACTGAAGCTTTCTTT. This gives the protein CASRNRVTEAFF.

This chain joins TRBV27 and TRBJ1-3, with a weak D call TRBD1 (5 bases). The germline gives CDR1 MNHEY, CDR2 SMNVEV (reference sequence). The CDR3 spans 16 residues. Deletions cut 2 bases from V and 2 bases from J, with 13 bases between. The CDR3 protein is CASSLGHPTAGNTIYF. CDR3 coding DNA: TGTGCCAGCAGTTTAGGACATCCAACGGCTGGAAACACCATATATTTT.

The V call is TRBV9, the J call TRBJ2-5; the match to TRBD1 covers 10 bases. V shed 1 base, J shed 5 bases, and the junction held 5 bases outside the gene matches. Germline CDR1 reads SGDLS; CDR2 reads YYNGEE. This CDR3 contains 15 residues. The CDR3 loop reads CASSVTGQGLETQYF. The DNA for the CDR3 is TGTGCCAGCAGCGTAACGGGACAGGGGTTGGAGACCCAGTACTTC. Drawing the rest from reference TRBV9 and TRBJ2-5, the complete variable domain is DSGVTQTPKHLITATGQRVTLRCSPRSGDLSVYWYQQSLDQGLQFLIQYYNGEERAKGNILERFSAQQFPDLHSELNLSSLELGDSALYFCASSVTGQGLETQYFGPGTRLLVL.

This clone was observed a handful of times. V gene TRBV2 combines with J gene TRBJ2-2; 7 bases match TRBD2. The CDR3 is made up of 15 amino acids. J lost 5 bases, V lost 7 bases, and 10 bases had no gene match. Per germline, CDR1 SNHLY and CDR2 FYNNEI. The CDR3 loop is CASKSRGGWTGELFF. The CDR3 nucleotides are TGTGCCAGCAAGTCCCGGGGAGGGTGGACCGGGGAGCTGTTTTTT.

The chain has TRBV19 and TRBJ2-6, with TRBD2 identical over 8 bases. Trimming removed 5 bases from V and 13 bases from J; junction bases left unmatched: 7. The CDR3 is 13 amino acids. Germline V lookup: CDR1 LNHDA, CDR2 SQIVND (reference sequence). CDR3 coding DNA: TGTGCCAGTAGTCCGCGGGGGGCAAGGGTCCTGACTTTC. It translates to CASSPRGARVLTF.

This clone was detected only once. The CDR3 loop reads CASSHPKRGGPDTQYF. CDR3 DNA sequence: TGCGCCAGCAGCCACCCCAAGCGGGGGGGCCCAGATACGCAGTATTTT. The rearrangement joins TRBV4-1 to TRBJ2-3; TRBD2 matches at 10 bases. CDR3 size: 16 residues. Germline trimming cut 3 bases from V and 4 bases from J; bases unmatched to any gene: 7. CDR1 is MGHRA, CDR2 YSYEKL, per germline.